This T cell receptor beta chain was identified during a study of T cells in Graves' hyperthyroidism and ophthalmopathy. Study in general: Peripheral blood was drawn at first diagnosis, prior to all treatment. General observations from the study: A 13 V-J model separated ophthalmopathy from stable hyperthyroidism. The model foresaw ophthalmopathy a median about 6.1 months prior to onset.

The PBMCs were taken from approximately 9.7 ml of fresh peripheral blood. V shed 3 bases and J 9 bases; nucleotides not matched to a gene: 11. This CDR3 region has 15 residues. Looked up from germline, CDR1 is LNHNV and CDR2 is YYDKDF (reference sequence). A note on this clonotype: The antigen is not known.

Using RNA transcripts as the source, TCR beta CDR3 regions were amplified. Initially, a first-round RT-PCR of the TCR CDR3 employed the HTBI primer set. A single record per CDR3 protein comes from TCRdb applying MiXCR to the multiplex PCR reads. The repertoire consists of 85,000 to 110,000 distinct CDR3 sequences, with 40% to 50% occurring once and the leading ten covering roughly 26%. Sequenced material: blood. This clonotype was obtained from a man aged 40-49 years with Graves' hyperthyroidism. The chain has TRBV15 and TRBJ1-5, with 7 bases aligning to TRBD1. CDR3 DNA: TGTGCCACCAGCAGCCCGGACAGGTGGCAACCGCCCCAGCATTTT. Its translation is CATSSPDRWQPPQHF.